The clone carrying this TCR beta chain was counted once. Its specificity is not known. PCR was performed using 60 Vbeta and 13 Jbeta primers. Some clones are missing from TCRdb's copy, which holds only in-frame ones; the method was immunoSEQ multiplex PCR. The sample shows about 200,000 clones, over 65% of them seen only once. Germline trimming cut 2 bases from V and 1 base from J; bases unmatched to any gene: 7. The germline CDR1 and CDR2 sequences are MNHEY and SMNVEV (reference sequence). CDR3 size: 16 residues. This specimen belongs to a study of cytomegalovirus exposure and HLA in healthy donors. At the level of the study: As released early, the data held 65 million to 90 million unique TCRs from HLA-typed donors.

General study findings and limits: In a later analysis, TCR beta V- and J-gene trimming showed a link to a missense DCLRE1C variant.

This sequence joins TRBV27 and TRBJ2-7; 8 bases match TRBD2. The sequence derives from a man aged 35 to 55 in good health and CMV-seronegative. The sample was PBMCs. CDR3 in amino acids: CASSLDGGVISYEQYF. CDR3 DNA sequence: TGTGCCAGCAGTTTAGACGGGGGGGTGATTTCCTACGAGCAGTACTTC.